This T cell receptor (beta chain) was profiled in a study of untreated major depressive disorder. For sex, age, current smoking status and body mass index, every depressed patient had a pairwise-matched non-depressed control. Each donor gave approximately 28 ml of EDTA blood. Findings and caveats of the study: All top five TRBV05-01 clones per subject were private clones.

Trimming cost V 0 bases and J 7 bases, with 10 bases left between them. Germline V CDR1 and CDR2: MNHEY, SMNVEV (reference sequence). The CDR3 is 13 amino acids. As concerns this clone: Its target is unknown.

Assay: immunoSEQ multiplex PCR; the TCRdb copy retains only in-frame clones and omits some. The data show about 21,000 clones, with around 93% seen just once and around 0.31% held by the top ten. V gene TRBV27 combines with J gene TRBJ2-7; tentative D call: TRBD2 (5 bases). Sequenced material: CD4+ T cells from PBMCs. This TCR came from a man aged 30-40 years in good health. The CDR3 sequence: CASSLSHPGEQYF. The CDR3 bases are TGTGCCAGCAGTTTATCCCATCCGGGAGAGCAGTACTTC.